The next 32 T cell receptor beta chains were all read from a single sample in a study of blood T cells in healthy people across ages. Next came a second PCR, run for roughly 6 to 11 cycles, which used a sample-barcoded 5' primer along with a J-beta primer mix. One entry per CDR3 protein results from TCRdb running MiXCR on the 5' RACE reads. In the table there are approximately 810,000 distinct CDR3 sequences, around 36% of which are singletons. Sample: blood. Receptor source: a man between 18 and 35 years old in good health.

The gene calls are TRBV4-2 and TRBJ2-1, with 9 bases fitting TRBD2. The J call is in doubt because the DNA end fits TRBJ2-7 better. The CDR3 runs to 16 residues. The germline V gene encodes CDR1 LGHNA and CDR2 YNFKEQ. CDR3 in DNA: TGTGCCAGCAGCCAAGTTGGCGGGGGGGGCTACAATGAGCAGTACTTC. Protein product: CASSQVGGGGYNEQYF.

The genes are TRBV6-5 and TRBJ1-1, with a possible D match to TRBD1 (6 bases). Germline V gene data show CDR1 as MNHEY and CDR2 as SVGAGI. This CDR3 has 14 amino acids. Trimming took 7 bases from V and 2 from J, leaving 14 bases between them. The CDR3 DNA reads TGTGCCAGCACCCCATCGACAGGCAACACTGAAGCTTTCTTT. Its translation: CASTPSTGNTEAFF.

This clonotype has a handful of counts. The CDR3 sequence is CSAQPQGKEGYTF. The CDR3 DNA is TGCAGTGCGCAGCCGCAGGGGAAGGAGGGCTACACCTTC. The genes are TRBV20-1 and TRBJ1-2, with a tentative D call TRBD1 (6 bases). The CDR3 length is 13 residues. Germline V CDR1 and CDR2: DFQATT, SNEGSKA (reference sequence). Trimming left V 6 bases short and J 8 bases short, with 19 bases between.

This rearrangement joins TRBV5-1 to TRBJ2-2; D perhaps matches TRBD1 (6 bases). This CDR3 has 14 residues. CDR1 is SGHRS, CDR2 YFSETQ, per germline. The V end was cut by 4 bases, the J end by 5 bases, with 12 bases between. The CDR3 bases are TGCGCCAGCAGCCCCCTGGGGGCAACCGGGGAGCTGTTTTTT. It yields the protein CASSPLGATGELFF. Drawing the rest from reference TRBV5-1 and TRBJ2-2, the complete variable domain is KAGVTQTPRYLIKTRGQQVTLSCSPISGHRSVSWYQQTPGQGLQFLFEYFSETQRNKGNFPGRFSGRQFSNSRSEMNVSTLELGDSALYLCASSPLGATGELFFGEGSRLTVL.

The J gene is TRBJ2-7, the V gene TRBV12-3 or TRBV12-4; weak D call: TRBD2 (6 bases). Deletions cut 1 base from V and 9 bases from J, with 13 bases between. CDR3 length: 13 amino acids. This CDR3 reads CASSLGGQGGQYF. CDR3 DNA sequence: TGTGCCAGCAGTTTAGGTGGGCAGGGAGGGCAGTACTTC.

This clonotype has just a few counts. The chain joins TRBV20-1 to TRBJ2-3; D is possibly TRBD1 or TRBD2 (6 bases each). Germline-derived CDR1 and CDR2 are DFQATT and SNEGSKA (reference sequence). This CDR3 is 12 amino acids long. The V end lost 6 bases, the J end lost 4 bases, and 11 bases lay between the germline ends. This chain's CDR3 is CSAEGGADTQYF. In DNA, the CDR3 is TGCAGTGCAGAGGGGGGTGCAGATACGCAGTATTTT.

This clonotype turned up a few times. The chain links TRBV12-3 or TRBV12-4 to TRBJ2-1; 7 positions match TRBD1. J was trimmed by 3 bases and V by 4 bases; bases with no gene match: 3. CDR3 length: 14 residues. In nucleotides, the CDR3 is TGTGCCAGCAGTTCCTACAGGGGCTACAATGAGCAGTTCTTC. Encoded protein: CASSSYRGYNEQFF.

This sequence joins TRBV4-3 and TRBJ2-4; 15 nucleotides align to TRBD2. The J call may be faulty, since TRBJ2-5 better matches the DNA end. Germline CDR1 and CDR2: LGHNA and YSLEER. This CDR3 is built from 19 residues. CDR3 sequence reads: CASSPRFGLAGGPDETQYF. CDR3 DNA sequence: TGCGCCAGCAGCCCGAGATTCGGACTAGCGGGGGGGCCTGATGAGACCCAGTACTTC.

CDR3 nucleotides: TGCAGTGCTAGAGATAGACGGGATAGGTCGGTTAATTCACCCCTCCACTTT. The encoded protein is CSARDRRDRSVNSPLHF. The chain recombines TRBV20-1 with TRBJ1-6; no clear D gene. The V end was cut by 0 bases, the J end by 6 bases, with 18 bases between. Germline loops: CDR1 DFQATT, CDR2 SNEGSKA (reference sequence). This CDR3 spans 17 amino acids.

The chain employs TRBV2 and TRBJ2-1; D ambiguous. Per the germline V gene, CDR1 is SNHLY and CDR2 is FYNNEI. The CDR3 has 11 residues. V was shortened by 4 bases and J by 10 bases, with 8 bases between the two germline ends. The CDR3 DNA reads TGTGCCAGCAGTGGAGACGCGGAGCAGTTCTTC. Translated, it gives CASSGDAEQFF.

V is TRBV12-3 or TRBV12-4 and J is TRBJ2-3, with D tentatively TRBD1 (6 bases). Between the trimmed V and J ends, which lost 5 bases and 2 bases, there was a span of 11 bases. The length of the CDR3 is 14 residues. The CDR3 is CASSTGIHTDTQYF. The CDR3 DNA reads TGTGCCAGCAGTACAGGGATCCACACAGATACGCAGTATTTT.

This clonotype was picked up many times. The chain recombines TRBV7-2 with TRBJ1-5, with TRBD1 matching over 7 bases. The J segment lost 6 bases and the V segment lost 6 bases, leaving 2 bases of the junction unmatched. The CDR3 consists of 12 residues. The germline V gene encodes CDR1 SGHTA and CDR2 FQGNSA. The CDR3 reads CASSDRVQPQHF. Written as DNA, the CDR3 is TGTGCCAGCAGTGACAGGGTTCAGCCCCAGCATTTT.

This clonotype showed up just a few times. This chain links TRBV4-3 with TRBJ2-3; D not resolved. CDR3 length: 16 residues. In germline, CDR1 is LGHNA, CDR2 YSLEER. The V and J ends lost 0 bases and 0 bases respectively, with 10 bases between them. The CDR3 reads CASSQDRVSSTDTQYF. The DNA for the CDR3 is TGCGCCAGCAGCCAAGATCGGGTCAGTAGCACAGATACGCAGTATTTT.

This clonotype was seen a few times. The CDR3 here is CASSSRIAGGWDTQYF. The DNA for the CDR3 is TGTGCCAGCAGCTCGCGTATAGCGGGGGGGTGGGATACGCAGTATTTT. This chain links TRBV7-2 with TRBJ2-3; 11 nucleotides align to TRBD2. V trimming: 4 bases; J trimming: 6 bases; junction bases outside the gene matches: 9. The CDR3 contains 16 residues. The germline V gene has CDR1 SGHTA and CDR2 FQGNSA.

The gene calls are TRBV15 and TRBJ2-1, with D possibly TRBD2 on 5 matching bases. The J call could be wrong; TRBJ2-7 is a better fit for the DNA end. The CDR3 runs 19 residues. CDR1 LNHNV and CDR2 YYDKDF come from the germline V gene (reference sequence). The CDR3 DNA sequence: TGTGCCACCAGCAGAGATCTTGGCGGATGGGCTAGCCCCTACAATGAGCAGTACTTC. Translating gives CATSRDLGGWASPYNEQYF.

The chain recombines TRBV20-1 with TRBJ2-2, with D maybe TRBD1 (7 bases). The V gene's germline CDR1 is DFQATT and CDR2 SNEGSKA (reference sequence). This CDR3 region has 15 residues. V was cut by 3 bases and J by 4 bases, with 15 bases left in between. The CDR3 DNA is TGCAGTGCTAGTAGGCAGGGGGGAACCACCGGGGAGCTGTTTTTT. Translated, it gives CSASRQGGTTGELFF.

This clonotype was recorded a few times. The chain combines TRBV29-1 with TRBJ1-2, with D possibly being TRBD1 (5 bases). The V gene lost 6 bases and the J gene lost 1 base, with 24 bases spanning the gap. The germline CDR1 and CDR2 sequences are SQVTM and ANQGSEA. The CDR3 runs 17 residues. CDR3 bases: TGCAGCGTGCGGGGGAGACAGCAAATGGGACTTAACTATGGCTACACCTTC. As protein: CSVRGRQQMGLNYGYTF.

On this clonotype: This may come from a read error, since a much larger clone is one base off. The chain's CDR3 is CASRETRYF. CDR3 sequence (DNA): TGCGCCAGCAGAGAGACCCGGTACTTC. The chain links TRBV4-3 to TRBJ2-7; D unclear. V lost 6 bases, J lost 12 bases, and 9 bases lay in between. Germline V gene data show CDR1 as LGHNA and CDR2 as YSLEER. The CDR3 consists of 9 residues.

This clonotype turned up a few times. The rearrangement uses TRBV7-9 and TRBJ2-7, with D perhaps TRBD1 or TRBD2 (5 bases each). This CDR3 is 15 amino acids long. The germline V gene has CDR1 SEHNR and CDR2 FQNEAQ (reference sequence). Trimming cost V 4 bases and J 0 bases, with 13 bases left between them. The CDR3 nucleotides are TGTGCCAGCAGCTGGGACGGGAAGAGCTCCTACGAGCAGTACTTC. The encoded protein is CASSWDGKSSYEQYF.

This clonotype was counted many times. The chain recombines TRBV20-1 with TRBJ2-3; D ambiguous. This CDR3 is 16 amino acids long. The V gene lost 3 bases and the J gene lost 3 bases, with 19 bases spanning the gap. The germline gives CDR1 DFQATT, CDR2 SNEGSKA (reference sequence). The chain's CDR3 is CSARQQDGVKTDTQYF. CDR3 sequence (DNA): TGCAGTGCTAGGCAGCAGGACGGAGTGAAAACAGATACGCAGTATTTT.

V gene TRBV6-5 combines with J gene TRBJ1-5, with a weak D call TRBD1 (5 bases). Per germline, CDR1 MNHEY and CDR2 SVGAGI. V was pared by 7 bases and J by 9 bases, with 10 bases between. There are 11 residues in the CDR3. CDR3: CASTLGGPQHF. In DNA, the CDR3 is TGTGCCAGCACTCTGGGGGGGCCCCAGCATTTT.

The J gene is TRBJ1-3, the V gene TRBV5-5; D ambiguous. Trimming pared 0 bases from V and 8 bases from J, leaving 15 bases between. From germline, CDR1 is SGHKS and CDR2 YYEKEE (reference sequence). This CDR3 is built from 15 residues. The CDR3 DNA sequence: TGTGCCAGCAGCTTGGAACAAGTTGCCCGGGACACCATATATTTT. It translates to CASSLEQVARDTIYF.

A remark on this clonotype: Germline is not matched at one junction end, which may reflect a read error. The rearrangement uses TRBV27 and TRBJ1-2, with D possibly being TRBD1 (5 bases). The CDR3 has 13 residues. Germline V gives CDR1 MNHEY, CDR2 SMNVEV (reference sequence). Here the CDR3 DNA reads TGTGCCTGCAGTTTCAACGGGGGCTATGGCTACACCTTC. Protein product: CACSFNGGYGYTF.

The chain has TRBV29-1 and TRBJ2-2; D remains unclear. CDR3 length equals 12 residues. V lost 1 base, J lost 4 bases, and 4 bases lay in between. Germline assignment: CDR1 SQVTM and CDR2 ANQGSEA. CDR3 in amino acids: CSVEAPTGELFF. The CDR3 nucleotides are TGCAGCGTTGAAGCTCCCACCGGGGAGCTGTTTTTT.

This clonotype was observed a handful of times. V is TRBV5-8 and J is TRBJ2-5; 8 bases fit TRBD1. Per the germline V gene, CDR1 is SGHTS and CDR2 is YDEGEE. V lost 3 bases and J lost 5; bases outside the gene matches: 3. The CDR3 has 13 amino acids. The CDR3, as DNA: TGTGCCAGCAGCTGGGACAGGCGCGAGACCCAGTACTTC. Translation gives CASSWDRRETQYF.

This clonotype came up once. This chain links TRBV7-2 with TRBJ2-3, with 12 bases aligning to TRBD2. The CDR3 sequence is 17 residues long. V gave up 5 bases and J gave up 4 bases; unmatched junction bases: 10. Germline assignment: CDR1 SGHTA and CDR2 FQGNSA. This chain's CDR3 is CASSTPTSGSSSDTQYF. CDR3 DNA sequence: TGTGCCAGCAGCACTCCGACTAGCGGGAGTTCGTCAGATACGCAGTATTTT.

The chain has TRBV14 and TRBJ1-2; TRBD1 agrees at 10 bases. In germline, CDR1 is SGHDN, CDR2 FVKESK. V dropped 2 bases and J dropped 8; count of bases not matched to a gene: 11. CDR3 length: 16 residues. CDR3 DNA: TGTGCCAGCAGCCAAACCCACGCGGGACAGGGGAAAGGCTACACCTTC. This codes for CASSQTHAGQGKGYTF. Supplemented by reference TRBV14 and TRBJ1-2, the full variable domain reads EAGVTQFPSHSVIEKGQTVTLRCDPISGHDNLYWYRRVMGKEIKFLLHFVKESKQDESGMPNNRFLAERTGGTYSTLKVQPAELEDSGVYFCASSQTHAGQGKGYTFGSGTRLTVV.

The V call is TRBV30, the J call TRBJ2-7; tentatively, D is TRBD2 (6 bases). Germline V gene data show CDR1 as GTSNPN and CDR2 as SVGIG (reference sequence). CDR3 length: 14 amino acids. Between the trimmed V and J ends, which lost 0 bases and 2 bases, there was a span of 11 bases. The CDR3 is CAWSVLGGTYEQYF. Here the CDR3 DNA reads TGTGCCTGGAGTGTACTTGGAGGGACCTACGAGCAGTACTTC.

CDR3 DNA: TGCAGTGCCAGACGGACTAGCGGGGGGGCGAATACGCAGTATTTT. It codes for CSARRTSGGANTQYF. The V call is TRBV20-1, the J call TRBJ2-3; TRBD2 matches at 15 bases. There are 15 residues in the CDR3. Germline V gene sequence: CDR1 DFQATT, CDR2 SNEGSKA (reference sequence). V gave up 6 bases and J gave up 7 bases; unmatched junction bases: 8.

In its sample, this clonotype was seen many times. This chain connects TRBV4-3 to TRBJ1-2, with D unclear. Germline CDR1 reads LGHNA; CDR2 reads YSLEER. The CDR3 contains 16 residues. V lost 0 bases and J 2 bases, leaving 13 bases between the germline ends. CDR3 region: CASSQDRGAENYGYTF. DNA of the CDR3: TGCGCCAGCAGCCAAGATCGGGGTGCCGAAAACTATGGCTACACCTTC.

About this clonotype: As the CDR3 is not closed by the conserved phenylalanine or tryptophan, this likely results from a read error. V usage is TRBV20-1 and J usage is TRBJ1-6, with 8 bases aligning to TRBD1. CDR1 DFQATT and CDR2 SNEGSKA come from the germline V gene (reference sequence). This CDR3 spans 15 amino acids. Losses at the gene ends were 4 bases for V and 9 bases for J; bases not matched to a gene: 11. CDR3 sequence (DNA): TGCAGTGCTATTATCCCGGGACAGGTTGGTTCACCCCTCCACGTT. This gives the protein CSAIIPGQVGSPLHV.

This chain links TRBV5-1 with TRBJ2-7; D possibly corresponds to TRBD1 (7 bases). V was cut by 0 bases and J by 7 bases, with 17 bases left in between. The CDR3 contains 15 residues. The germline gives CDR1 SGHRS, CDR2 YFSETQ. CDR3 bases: TGCGCCAGCAGCTTGGTGGAGGGGGCTGTAGGTGAGCAGTACTTC. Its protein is CASSLVEGAVGEQYF.